This T cell receptor beta chain is from a study of blood T cell repertoires in COVID-19. The protocol was immunoSEQ multiplex PCR, while the TCRdb copy is restricted to in-frame clones and leaves out a portion. The sample consists of some 270,000 clones, 75% to 90% of them appearing once. The V end was cut by 5 bases, the J end by 4 bases, with 11 bases between. Germline lookup yields CDR1 LNHDA and CDR2 SQIVND (reference sequence). The CDR3 has 13 residues. The chain recombines TRBV19 with TRBJ1-1; D perhaps matches TRBD1 (6 bases). Sequencing was done on a sample of peripheral blood. This TCR derives from a man aged 45-60 years with acute or convalescent COVID-19. DNA of the CDR3: TGTGCCAGTAGTTATCACAGGGTCACTGAAGCTTTCTTT. The encoded protein is CASSYHRVTEAFF.